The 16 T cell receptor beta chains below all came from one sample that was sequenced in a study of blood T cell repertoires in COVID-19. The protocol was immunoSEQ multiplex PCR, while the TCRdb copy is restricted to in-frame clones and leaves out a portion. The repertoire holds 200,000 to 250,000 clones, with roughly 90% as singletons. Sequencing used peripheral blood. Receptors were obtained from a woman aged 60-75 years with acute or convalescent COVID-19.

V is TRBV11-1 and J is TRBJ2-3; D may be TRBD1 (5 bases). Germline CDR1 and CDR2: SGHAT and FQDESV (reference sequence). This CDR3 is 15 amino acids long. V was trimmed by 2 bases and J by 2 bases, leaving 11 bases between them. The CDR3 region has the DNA TGTGCCAGCAGCTTACATCAGGGCGTCACAGATACGCAGTATTTT. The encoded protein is CASSLHQGVTDTQYF.

The DNA of the CDR3 is TGTGCCAGCAAGCAGGGCCAAGGGGACAATCAGCCCCAGCATTTT. It encodes CASKQGQGDNQPQHF. The V and J genes are TRBV18 and TRBJ1-5; weak D call: TRBD1 (5 bases). V was cut by 8 bases and J by 3 bases, with 17 bases left in between. The CDR3 contains 15 residues. Germline CDR1 and CDR2: KGHSH and LQKENI.

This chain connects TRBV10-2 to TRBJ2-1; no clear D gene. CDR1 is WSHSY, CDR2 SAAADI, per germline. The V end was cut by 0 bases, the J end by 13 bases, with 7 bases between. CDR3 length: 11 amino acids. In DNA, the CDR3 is TGCGCCAGCAGTGAGTCCGGTCCCCAGTTCTTC. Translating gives CASSESGPQFF.

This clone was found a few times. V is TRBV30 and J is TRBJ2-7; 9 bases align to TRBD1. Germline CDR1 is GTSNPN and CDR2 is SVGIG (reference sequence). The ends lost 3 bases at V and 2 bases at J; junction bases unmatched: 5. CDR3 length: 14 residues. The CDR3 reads CAWRKTGGTYEQYF. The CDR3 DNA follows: TGTGCCTGGAGAAAAACAGGGGGCACCTACGAGCAGTACTTC.

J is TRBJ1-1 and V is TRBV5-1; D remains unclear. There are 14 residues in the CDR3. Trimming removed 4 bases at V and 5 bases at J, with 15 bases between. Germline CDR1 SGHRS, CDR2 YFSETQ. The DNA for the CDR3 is TGCGCCAGCAGCCCCGCGGGGAGGGAGACTGAAGCTTTCTTT. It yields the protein CASSPAGRETEAFF.

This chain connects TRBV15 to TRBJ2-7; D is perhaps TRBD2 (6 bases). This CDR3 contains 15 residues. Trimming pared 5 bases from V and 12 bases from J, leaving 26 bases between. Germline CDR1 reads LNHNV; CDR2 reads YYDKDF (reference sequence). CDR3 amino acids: CATSEMSGTSVRGYF. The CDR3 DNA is TGTGCCACCAGCGAGATGAGTGGGACTTCCGTTAGGGGGTACTTC.

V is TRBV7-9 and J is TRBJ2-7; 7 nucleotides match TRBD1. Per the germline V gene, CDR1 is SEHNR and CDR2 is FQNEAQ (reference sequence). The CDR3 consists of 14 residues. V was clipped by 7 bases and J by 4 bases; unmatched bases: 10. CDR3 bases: TGTGCCAGCACCCACTCCGGGACAGTTTACGAGCAGTACTTC. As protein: CASTHSGTVYEQYF.

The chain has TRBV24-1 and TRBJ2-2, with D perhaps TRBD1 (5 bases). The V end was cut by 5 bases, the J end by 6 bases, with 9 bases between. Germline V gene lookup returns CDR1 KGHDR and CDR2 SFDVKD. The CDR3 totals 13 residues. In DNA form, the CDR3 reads TGTGCCACCAGTGGCAGGGTGGCCGGGGAGCTGTTTTTT. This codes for CATSGRVAGELFF.

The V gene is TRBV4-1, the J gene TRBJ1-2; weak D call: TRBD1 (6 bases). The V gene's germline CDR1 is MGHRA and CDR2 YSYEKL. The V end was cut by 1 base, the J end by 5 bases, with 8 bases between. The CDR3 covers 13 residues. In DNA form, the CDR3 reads TGCGCCAGCAGCCAAGCCCAGGGGTATGGCTACACCTTC. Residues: CASSQAQGYGYTF.

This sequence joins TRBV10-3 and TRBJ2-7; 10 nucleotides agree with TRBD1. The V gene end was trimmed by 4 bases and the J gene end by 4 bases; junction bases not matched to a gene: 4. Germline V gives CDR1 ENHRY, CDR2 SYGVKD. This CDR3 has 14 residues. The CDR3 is CAISGRDRGYEQYF. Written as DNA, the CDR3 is TGTGCCATCAGTGGCCGGGACAGGGGATACGAGCAGTACTTC.

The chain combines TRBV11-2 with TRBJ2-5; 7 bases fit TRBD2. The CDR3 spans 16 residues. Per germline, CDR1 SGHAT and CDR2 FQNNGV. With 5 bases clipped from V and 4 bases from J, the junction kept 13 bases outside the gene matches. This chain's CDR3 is CASSPTWGGNLETQYF. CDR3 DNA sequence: TGTGCCAGCAGCCCGACTTGGGGAGGGAACCTAGAGACCCAGTACTTC.

CDR3 residues: CASSADGTGGRQPQHF. The CDR3 DNA sequence: TGTGCCAGCAGTGCCGACGGGACAGGGGGTAGGCAGCCCCAGCATTTT. The genes are TRBV27 and TRBJ1-5; TRBD1 matches at 11 bases. Germline loops: CDR1 MNHEY, CDR2 SMNVEV (reference sequence). The CDR3 covers 16 residues. The ends lost 5 bases at V and 7 bases at J; junction bases unmatched: 10.

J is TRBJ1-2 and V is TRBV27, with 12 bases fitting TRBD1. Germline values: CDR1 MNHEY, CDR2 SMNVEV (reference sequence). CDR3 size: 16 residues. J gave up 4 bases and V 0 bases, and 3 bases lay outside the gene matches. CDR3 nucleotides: TGTGCCAGCAGTTTATCGGGGGGACAGGGGGCCTATGGCTACACCTTC. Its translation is CASSLSGGQGAYGYTF.

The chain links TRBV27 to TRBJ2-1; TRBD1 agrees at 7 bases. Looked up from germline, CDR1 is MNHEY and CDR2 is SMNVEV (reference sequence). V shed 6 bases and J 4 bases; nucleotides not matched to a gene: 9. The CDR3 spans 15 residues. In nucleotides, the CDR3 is TGTGCCAGCAGAATTCCCGGGACAGATTACAATGAGCAGTTCTTC. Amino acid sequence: CASRIPGTDYNEQFF.

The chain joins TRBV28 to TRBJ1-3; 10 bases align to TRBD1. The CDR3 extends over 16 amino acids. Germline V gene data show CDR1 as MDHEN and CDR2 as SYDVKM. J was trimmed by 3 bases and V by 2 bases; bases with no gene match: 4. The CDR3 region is CASSLGRTGGGNTIYF. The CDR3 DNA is TGTGCCAGCAGTTTAGGGAGGACAGGGGGTGGAAACACCATATATTTT. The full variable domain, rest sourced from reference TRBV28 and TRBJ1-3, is DVKVTQSSRYLVKRTGEKVFLECVQDMDHENMFWYRQDPGLGLRLIYFSYDVKMKEKGDIPEGYSVSREKKERFSLILESASTNQTSMYLCASSLGRTGGGNTIYFGEGSWLTVV.

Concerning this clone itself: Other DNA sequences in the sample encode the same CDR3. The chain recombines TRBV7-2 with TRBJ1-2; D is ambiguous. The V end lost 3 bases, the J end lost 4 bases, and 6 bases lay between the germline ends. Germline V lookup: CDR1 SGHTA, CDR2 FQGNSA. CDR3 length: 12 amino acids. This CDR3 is CASSLRGYGYTF. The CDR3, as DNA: TGTGCCAGCAGCTTGAGAGGCTATGGCTACACCTTC. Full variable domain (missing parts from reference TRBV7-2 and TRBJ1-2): GAGVSQSPSNKVTEKGKDVELRCDPISGHTALYWYRQSLGQGLEFLIYFQGNSAPDKSGLPSDRFSAERTGGSVSTLTIQRTQQEDSAVYLCASSLRGYGYTFGSGTRLTVV.